Each of the 25 T cell receptor beta chains below was sequenced from the same sample in a study of blood T cells in healthy people across ages. Through a sample-barcoded 5' primer and a J-beta primer mix, a second PCR was run for roughly 6 to 12 cycles. TCRdb fed the 5' RACE reads into MiXCR, producing one record per CDR3 protein. The repertoire has 1.5 million to 2 million distinct CDR3 sequences, 28% of them found once; the top ten carry 6.5% to 8.5%. Sequenced sample: blood. All receptors derive from a woman aged 25-40 years in good health.

The chain joins TRBV10-3 to TRBJ1-1; TRBD1 agrees at 11 bases. The trim removed 6 bases at V and 6 bases at J, leaving 6 bases unmatched. The CDR3 sequence is 14 residues long. CDR1 and CDR2 (germline): ENHRY, SYGVKD. For the CDR3, the DNA is TGTGCCATCAGCCGGACAGGGGGCGAGGCTGAAGCTTTCTTT. Translation: CAISRTGGEAEAFF.

Only a few counts were recorded for this clonotype. The chain combines TRBV20-1 with TRBJ2-7; 10 positions agree with TRBD2. There are 14 residues in the CDR3. Germline CDR1 DFQATT, CDR2 SNEGSKA (reference sequence). The ends lost 2 bases at V and 3 bases at J; junction bases unmatched: 4. The CDR3 sequence: CSARFLAGGYEQYF. The CDR3 DNA reads TGCAGTGCTAGATTTTTAGCGGGGGGCTACGAGCAGTACTTC.

This clonotype was picked up many times. The gene calls are TRBV20-1 and TRBJ2-4, with no clear D. The CDR3 has 15 residues. Trimming shortened V by 0 bases and J by 1 base, and 10 bases separated the two germline ends. Germline values: CDR1 DFQATT, CDR2 SNEGSKA (reference sequence). The CDR3, as DNA: TGCAGTGCTAGAGATCCCCAGCCTGCCAAAAACATTCAGTACTTC. The encoded protein is CSARDPQPAKNIQYF.

This clonotype was counted ten times or more. V usage is TRBV11-2 and J usage is TRBJ1-2, with 9 bases fitting TRBD1. Trimming cost V 2 bases and J 4 bases; bases outside gene matches: 5. Germline CDR1 SGHAT, CDR2 FQNNGV. The CDR3 is 15 residues long. The CDR3 DNA is TGTGCCAGCAGCTTACGGACAGGGGCCATCTATGGCTACACCTTC. Protein product: CASSLRTGAIYGYTF.

This clonotype has a single count. The rearrangement links TRBV7-3 to TRBJ2-3; the match to TRBD2 covers 12 bases. From germline, CDR1 is SGHTA and CDR2 FQGTGA. This CDR3 comprises 20 residues. Trimming removed 0 bases from V and 2 bases from J; junction bases left unmatched: 12. The CDR3 is CASSLTRTGLAGTATDTQYF. As DNA, the CDR3 is TGTGCCAGCAGCTTAACACGAACAGGACTAGCGGGGACCGCCACAGATACGCAGTATTTT.

This clonotype was seen many times. The V and J genes are TRBV2 and TRBJ2-3; D ambiguous. Trimming left V 4 bases short and J 0 bases short, with 5 bases between. The germline CDR1 and CDR2 sequences are SNHLY and FYNNEI. The CDR3 extends over 13 amino acids. The CDR3 loop is CASSGASTDTQYF. The CDR3 region has the DNA TGTGCCAGCAGTGGGGCTAGCACAGATACGCAGTATTTT.

This sequence joins TRBV20-1 and TRBJ2-1, with 12 bases identical to TRBD2. V trimming: 0 bases; J trimming: 6 bases; junction bases outside the gene matches: 9. This CDR3 comprises 17 residues. Per germline, CDR1 DFQATT and CDR2 SNEGSKA (reference sequence). The CDR3 here is CSARDRASGRAFNEQFF. CDR3 nucleotides: TGCAGTGCTAGAGATCGGGCTAGCGGGAGGGCCTTCAATGAGCAGTTCTTC.

This clonotype has just a few counts. The rearrangement uses TRBV2 and TRBJ1-2; D may be TRBD1 (6 bases). Trimming left V 6 bases short and J 4 bases short, with 15 bases between. This CDR3 is 14 amino acids long. The germline V gene has CDR1 SNHLY and CDR2 FYNNEI. CDR3: CASSPQGPRYGYTF. CDR3 DNA sequence: TGTGCCAGCAGCCCACAGGGACCTCGCTATGGCTACACCTTC. Complete variable domain (other parts from reference TRBV2 and TRBJ1-2): EPEVTQTPSHQVTQMGQEVILRCVPISNHLYFYWYRQILGQKVEFLVSFYNNEISEKSEIFDDQFSVERPDGSNFTLKIRSTKLEDSAMYFCASSPQGPRYGYTFGSGTRLTVV.

The chain combines TRBV5-1 with TRBJ2-7; D uncertain. This CDR3 comprises 14 residues. Trimming took 1 base from V and 2 from J, leaving 10 bases between them. The germline V gene has CDR1 SGHRS and CDR2 YFSETQ. The CDR3 is CASSLMSTTYEQYF. As DNA, the CDR3 is TGCGCCAGCAGCTTGATGTCAACCACCTACGAGCAGTACTTC.

This chain uses TRBV11-2 with TRBJ1-2, with TRBD1 identical over 7 bases. The CDR3 length is 14 residues. With V trimmed by 6 bases and J by 2 bases, 6 bases remained unmatched. From germline, CDR1 is SGHAT and CDR2 FQNNGV. CDR3: CASRPIRGNYGYTF. For the CDR3, the DNA is TGTGCCAGCAGGCCGATCAGGGGGAACTATGGCTACACCTTC.

This clonotype was counted between two and nine times. V usage is TRBV10-3 and J usage is TRBJ1-2, with a weak D call TRBD1 (6 bases). The V end lost 2 bases, the J end lost 11 bases, and 21 bases lay between the germline ends. The CDR3 extends over 15 amino acids. CDR1 is ENHRY and CDR2 is SYGVKD in the germline V gene. CDR3 sequence reads: CAISENIRTGIGYTF. The CDR3 DNA is TGTGCCATCAGTGAGAATATAAGAACAGGGATTGGTTACACCTTC.

The table lists this clonotype with a few counts. The chain carries TRBV4-1 and TRBJ2-2; 9 bases map to TRBD1. Germline trimming cut 1 base from V and 7 bases from J; bases unmatched to any gene: 10. The CDR3 is made up of 17 amino acids. Germline V gives CDR1 MGHRA, CDR2 YSYEKL. CDR3 sequence reads: CASSQGVGTGTIGELFF. CDR3 bases: TGCGCCAGCAGCCAAGGAGTTGGGACAGGGACGATCGGGGAGCTGTTTTTT.

V gene TRBV6-4 combines with J gene TRBJ2-7; no firm D call. This CDR3 has 13 amino acids. Germline V gene lookup returns CDR1 MRHNA and CDR2 SNTAGT. V was clipped by 6 bases and J by 7 bases, with 16 bases between them. This chain's CDR3 is CASRQDGDNEQYF. CDR3 DNA sequence: TGTGCCAGCAGGCAAGACGGAGACAATGAGCAGTACTTC.

The chain couples TRBV20-1 to TRBJ2-1; D is ambiguous. V lost 3 bases to trimming and J lost 6 bases, with 9 bases between them. Germline-derived CDR1 and CDR2 are DFQATT and SNEGSKA (reference sequence). The CDR3 extends over 12 amino acids. The CDR3 loop is CSASPRANEQFF. The CDR3 DNA is TGCAGTGCTAGCCCCCGCGCCAATGAGCAGTTCTTC.

The gene calls are TRBV11-1 and TRBJ2-7, with D possibly being TRBD1 (7 bases). This CDR3 is built from 13 residues. Germline values: CDR1 SGHAT, CDR2 FQDESV (reference sequence). V dropped 4 bases and J dropped 6 bases, with 13 bases sitting between them. Here the CDR3 DNA reads TGTGCCAGCAGCTCCAACAGGGGAGGCGAGCAGTACTTC. Translation: CASSSNRGGEQYF.

In its sample, this clonotype was seen a few times. J is TRBJ1-5 and V is TRBV6-1, with 8 bases identical to TRBD1. This CDR3 comprises 14 residues. Per the germline V gene, CDR1 is MNHNS and CDR2 is SASEGT. V was clipped by 7 bases and J by 6 bases; unmatched bases: 8. CDR3 nucleotide sequence: TGTGCCAGCACTCAGGACAGGGTCCGTCAGCCCCAGCATTTT. This codes for CASTQDRVRQPQHF.

The chain uses TRBV4-2 and TRBJ2-7; D assignment may be TRBD1 or TRBD2 (5 bases each). This CDR3 is 16 amino acids long. The V and J ends lost 0 bases and 1 base respectively, with 13 bases between them. Looked up from germline, CDR1 is LGHNA and CDR2 is YNFKEQ. The CDR3 is CASSQDLGTPSYEQYF. Here the CDR3 DNA reads TGTGCCAGCAGCCAAGATCTTGGGACCCCATCCTACGAGCAGTACTTC.

The chain couples TRBV3-1 to TRBJ2-3, with D possibly matching TRBD1 (6 bases). The length of the CDR3 is 16 residues. V lost 3 bases and J lost 1, with 14 bases in between. Germline lookup yields CDR1 LGHDT and CDR2 YNNKEL (reference sequence). Written as DNA, the CDR3 is TGTGCCAGCAGCCAGGGGGCCCCGAGGGGCACAGATACGCAGTATTTT. Translated, it gives CASSQGAPRGTDTQYF.

V and J are TRBV10-3 and TRBJ1-6; D is uncertain. Germline V gives CDR1 ENHRY, CDR2 SYGVKD. CDR3 size: 14 residues. Trimming left V 6 bases short and J 5 bases short, with 11 bases between. The CDR3 DNA reads as TGTGCCATCAGGCCCGGACGGAATAATTCACCCCTCCACTTT. This gives the protein CAIRPGRNNSPLHF.

This clonotype was seen a few times. At one boundary the junction diverges from the germline segment, which might be a read error. The chain is built from TRBV9 and TRBJ2-7; possible D gene TRBD1, 5 bases. The J call may be in error: the DNA end matches TRBJ2-5 better. CDR1 and CDR2 (germline): SGDLS, YYNGEE. The CDR3 contains 14 residues. CDR3 in DNA: TGTGCCGGCAGCTCCGGAACAGGTGTGGAGACCCAGTACTTC. The encoded protein is CAGSSGTGVETQYF.

This clonotype occurred many times. The CDR3 reads CSARGGTGTSWSSYNEQFF. CDR3 sequence (DNA): TGCAGTGCTAGAGGGGGTACCGGGACTAGCTGGAGTTCCTACAATGAGCAGTTCTTC. The chain has TRBV20-1 and TRBJ2-1; 9 bases agree with TRBD2. Germline CDR1 is DFQATT and CDR2 is SNEGSKA (reference sequence). The CDR3 totals 19 residues. Trimming cost V 1 base and J 1 base; bases outside gene matches: 14.

This clonotype showed up many times. The rearrangement uses TRBV12-3 or TRBV12-4 and TRBJ2-7; D perhaps matches TRBD2 (5 bases). Deletions cut 1 base from V and 7 bases from J, with 17 bases between. The CDR3 has 15 residues. CDR3 DNA: TGTGCCAGCAGTTTAGATTCCGGGAATGGAGAAGAGCAGTACTTC. Translated, it gives CASSLDSGNGEEQYF.

This clonotype was seen a few times. A read error may account for a junction end that differs from germline. The chain links TRBV7-6 to TRBJ2-3; tentatively, D is TRBD1 (5 bases). The CDR3 extends over 14 amino acids. CDR1 is SGHVS, CDR2 FNYEAQ, per germline. The CDR3 region has the DNA TGTGCCCGCAGCCAACAGGCTAGCACAGATACGCAGTATTTT. As protein: CARSQQASTDTQYF.

This rearrangement joins TRBV20-1 to TRBJ2-5; 8 bases fit TRBD2. V was clipped by 5 bases and J by 5 bases; unmatched bases: 13. The CDR3 has 15 amino acids. The germline CDR1 and CDR2 sequences are DFQATT and SNEGSKA (reference sequence). CDR3 loop: CSAAETGTRSETQYF. The DNA of the CDR3 is TGCAGTGCTGCCGAAACGGGGACTAGATCTGAGACCCAGTACTTC.

The chain has TRBV15 and TRBJ2-5; D possibly matches TRBD1 or TRBD2 (5 bases each). Germline assignment: CDR1 LNHNV and CDR2 YYDKDF (reference sequence). Trimming shortened V by 5 bases and J by 4 bases, and 11 bases separated the two germline ends. CDR3 length: 13 amino acids. The CDR3 loop is CATSRSGGETQYF. The DNA for the CDR3 is TGTGCCACCAGCCGAAGTGGGGGAGAGACCCAGTACTTC.